One and the same sample provided the 5 T cell receptor beta chains below, sequenced in a study of T cells in Graves' hyperthyroidism and ophthalmopathy. Template material for amplifying TCR beta CDR3 regions consisted of RNA transcripts. The HTBI primer set drove a first-round RT-PCR of the TCR CDR3. In TCRdb, the multiplex PCR reads were re-called with MiXCR into one record per CDR3 protein. This table has approximately 610,000 distinct CDR3 sequences, about 15% appearing once. Sequencing was performed on blood. The origin of the receptors is a woman aged 40 to 50 with Graves' ophthalmopathy.

This clonotype was counted at least ten times. The V gene is TRBV20-1, the J gene TRBJ1-3; unclear D gene. V dropped 3 bases and J dropped 8 bases, with 14 bases sitting between them. The CDR3 spans 13 residues. The germline V gene has CDR1 DFQATT and CDR2 SNEGSKA (reference sequence). CDR3 nucleotide sequence: TGCAGTGCTAGCAGTCAGTCTGTACACACCATATATTTT. It codes for CSASSQSVHTIYF.

This clonotype was recorded at least ten times. The J gene is TRBJ1-1, the V gene TRBV4-3; D is ambiguous. This CDR3 contains 14 residues. Germline V CDR1 and CDR2: LGHNA, YSLEER. Trimming stripped 1 base from V and 5 bases from J, with 11 bases between. In nucleotides, the CDR3 is TGCGCCAGCAGCCAAGTCTTTCCGGGGACTGAAGCTTTCTTT. This translates into CASSQVFPGTEAFF.

CDR3 DNA: TGTGCCAGCAGCAATGGGGACTTAACCCGAAAAGAGACCCAGTACTTC. It specifies CASSNGDLTRKETQYF. The genes are TRBV6-1 and TRBJ2-5, with D possibly matching TRBD2 (6 bases). V was clipped by 6 bases and J by 3 bases, with 20 bases between them. The CDR3 contains 16 residues. In germline, CDR1 is MNHNS, CDR2 SASEGT.

This clonotype was detected ten times or more. The rearrangement joins TRBV27 to TRBJ2-7; 8 nucleotides line up with TRBD1. The V segment lost 5 bases and the J segment 3 bases; nucleotides outside the gene matches: 6. The CDR3 runs to 14 residues. The germline V gene encodes CDR1 MNHEY and CDR2 SMNVEV (reference sequence). The CDR3 DNA sequence: TGTGCCAGCAGTGTTACAGGGGGATTCTACGAGCAGTACTTC. Amino acids: CASSVTGGFYEQYF.

This clonotype was observed at least ten times. The V gene is TRBV28, the J gene TRBJ2-5; 10 bases are a match to TRBD1. Trimming took 1 base from V and 2 from J; bases not matched to a gene: 7. The CDR3 contains 17 residues. Germline V gene data show CDR1 as MDHEN and CDR2 as SYDVKM. CDR3 sequence: CASSLYFGQGGQETQYF. CDR3 coding DNA: TGTGCCAGCAGTTTATATTTCGGACAGGGGGGACAAGAGACCCAGTACTTC. The whole variable domain, remainder taken from reference TRBV28 and TRBJ2-5, is DVKVTQSSRYLVKRTGEKVFLECVQDMDHENMFWYRQDPGLGLRLIYFSYDVKMKEKGDIPEGYSVSREKKERFSLILESASTNQTSMYLCASSLYFGQGGQETQYFGPGTRLLVL.